The source of this T cell receptor beta chain is a study of response to subunit inactivated influenza vaccine. As regards this clonotype: What it recognizes is unknown.

Study-wide results and limits: That few new T cells are recruited by each seasonal influenza vaccination was the authors' suggestion.

TCRdb redid the calling of the RT-PCR reads with MiXCR, one entry per CDR3 protein. The table shows 500,000 to 550,000 distinct CDR3 sequences, with 7.5% to 8.5% occurring only once. The specimen comprised PBMCs from blood, sampled less than 25 months after vaccination. The sequence was obtained from a man between 50 and 75 years old who received an inactivated influenza vaccine.

The chain's CDR3 is CASSLSPGSLAKNIQYF. The CDR3 DNA sequence: TGTGCCAGCAGTTTATCACCGGGATCTCTAGCCAAAAACATTCAGTACTTC. This chain links TRBV27 with TRBJ2-4; maybe TRBD2 (5 bases). The CDR3 length is 17 residues. CDR1 is MNHEY, CDR2 SMNVEV, per germline (reference sequence). Trimming removed 0 bases from V and 0 bases from J, with 12 bases in between.